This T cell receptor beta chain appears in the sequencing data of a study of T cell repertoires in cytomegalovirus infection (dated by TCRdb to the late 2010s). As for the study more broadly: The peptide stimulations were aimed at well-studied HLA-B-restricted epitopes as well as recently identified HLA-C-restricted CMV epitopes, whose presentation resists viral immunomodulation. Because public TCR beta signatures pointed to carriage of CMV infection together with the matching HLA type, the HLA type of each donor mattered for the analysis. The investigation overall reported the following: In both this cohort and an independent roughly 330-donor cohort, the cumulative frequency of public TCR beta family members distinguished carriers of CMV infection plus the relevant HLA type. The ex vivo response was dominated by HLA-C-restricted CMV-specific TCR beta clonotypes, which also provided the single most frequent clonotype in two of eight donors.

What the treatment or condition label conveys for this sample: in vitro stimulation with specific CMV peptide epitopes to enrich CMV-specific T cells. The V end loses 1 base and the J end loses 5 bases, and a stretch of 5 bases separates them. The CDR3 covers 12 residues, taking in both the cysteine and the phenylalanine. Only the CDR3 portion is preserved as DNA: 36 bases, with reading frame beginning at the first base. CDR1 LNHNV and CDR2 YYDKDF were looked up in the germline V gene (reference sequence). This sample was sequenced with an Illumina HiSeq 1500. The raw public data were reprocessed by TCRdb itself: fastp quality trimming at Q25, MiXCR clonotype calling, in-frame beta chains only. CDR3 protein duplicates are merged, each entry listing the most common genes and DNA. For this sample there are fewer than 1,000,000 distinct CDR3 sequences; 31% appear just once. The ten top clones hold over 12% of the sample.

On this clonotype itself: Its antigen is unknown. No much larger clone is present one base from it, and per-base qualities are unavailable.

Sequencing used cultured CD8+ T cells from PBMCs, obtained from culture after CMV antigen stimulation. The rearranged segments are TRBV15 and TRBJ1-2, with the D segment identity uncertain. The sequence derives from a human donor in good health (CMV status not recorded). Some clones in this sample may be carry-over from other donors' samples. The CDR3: CATSRADYGYTF. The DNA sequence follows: TGTGCCACCAGCAGAGCGGATTATGGCTACACCTTC.